This TCR beta chain was observed in a study of T cell repertoires in cytomegalovirus infection. Turning to the study itself: Used in the study were CMV epitopes, some recently identified and HLA-C-restricted, others well-studied and HLA-B-restricted. A matching HLA type, together with CMV infection, was signaled by public TCR beta signatures. Study observations and caveats: In two of eight donors, the top clonotype was HLA-C-restricted CMV-specific.

The trim removed 3 bases at V and 2 bases at J, leaving 6 bases unmatched. The CDR3 consists of 15 residues. Germline CDR1 reads LNHNV; CDR2 reads YYDKDF (reference sequence). A single record per CDR3 protein comes from TCRdb applying MiXCR to the reads. The sample has some 920,000 distinct CDR3 sequences, about a third seen once. A word on this clonotype: The antigen remains unidentified.

The clonotype was recovered from a human donor in good health (CMV status not recorded). Some clones in this sample may be carry-over from other donors' samples. The sequenced sample was cultured CD8+ T cells from PBMCs, obtained from culture after CMV antigen stimulation. The chain recombines TRBV15 with TRBJ2-5; 7 nucleotides align to TRBD2. CDR3 bases: TGTGCCACCAGCAGCGCCACTAGCGTACAAGAGACCCAGTACTTC. Translation: CATSSATSVQETQYF.